Presented here are 10 T cell receptor beta chains from one specimen sequenced in a study of T cells expressing NK-cell markers. Following a re-call of the 5' RACE reads, TCRdb has one entry per CDR3 protein and lacks DNA. This listing includes a few hundred thousand distinct CDR3 sequences. The sample taken for sequencing was blood T cells: a sorted CD56 or NKG2C T cell subset, CD4+ or CD8+ T cells, or bulk PBMC T cells (not recorded which). All receptors come from a man aged 18 to 30 in good health.

The V gene is TRBV4-1, the J gene TRBJ1-5; TCRdb proposes TRBD1, but this gene call is untestable without DNA. CDR1 and CDR2 (germline): MGHRA, YSYEKL. This CDR3 region has 16 residues. CDR3 in amino acids: CASSQRQFTSNQPQHF.

This chain joins TRBV13 and TRBJ2-5; lacking DNA, the TRBD1 call made by TCRdb goes unchecked. The CDR3 length is 15 residues. CDR1 is PRHDT and CDR2 is FYEKMQ in the germline V gene (reference sequence). The CDR3 protein is CASSRGQGLGETQYF.

The CDR3 spells CASSLALGFTGELFF. This chain joins TRBV5-1 and TRBJ2-2. This CDR3 has 15 residues. The germline V gene has CDR1 SGHRS and CDR2 YFSETQ.

The V gene is TRBV11-2, the J gene TRBJ2-3; TCRdb designates TRBD2, a call that cannot be tested without DNA. The CDR3 runs 17 residues. Per germline, CDR1 SGHAT and CDR2 FQNNGV. CDR3 loop: CASSARPTSGTGDTQYF.

The chain combines TRBV5-6 with TRBJ2-3; TCRdb's D call, TRBD1, is unchecked because there is no DNA. CDR1 is SGHDT, CDR2 YYEEEE, per germline. The CDR3 runs to 16 residues. Here the CDR3 reads CASSSTGVPRTDTQYF.

The J gene is TRBJ2-5, the V gene TRBV7-7; TCRdb's D call, TRBD1, is unchecked because there is no DNA. The CDR3 runs to 15 residues. Germline V gene lookup returns CDR1 SSHAT and CDR2 FNYEAQ (reference sequence). CDR3 amino acids: CASSPGLLPKETQYF.

The V gene is TRBV29-1, the J gene TRBJ2-3; the D call from TCRdb, TRBD2, cannot be confirmed without DNA. CDR1 SQVTM and CDR2 ANQGSEA come from the germline V gene. CDR3 length: 14 residues. CDR3 amino acids: CSVDGLAGTDTQYF.

The chain has TRBV12-3 or TRBV12-4 and TRBJ1-5; the TRBD1 assignment by TCRdb is unverifiable without DNA. This CDR3 has 12 amino acids. CDR3 amino acids: CASSRSGQPQHF.

This CDR3 is CASSQRAGGPGNEQFF. The genes are TRBV4-1 and TRBJ2-1; TCRdb outputs TRBD2, but without DNA this stays unchecked. The CDR3 has 16 amino acids. The germline gives CDR1 MGHRA, CDR2 YSYEKL.

The rearrangement uses TRBV5-5 and TRBJ2-1; TCRdb gives TRBD2 as the D gene, but with no DNA this cannot be confirmed. Per germline, CDR1 SGHKS and CDR2 YYEKEE (reference sequence). The CDR3 length is 18 residues. CDR3 sequence: CASSLSRLADRSYNEQFF. The whole variable domain, remainder taken from reference TRBV5-5 and TRBJ2-1, is DAGVTQSPTHLIKTRGQQVTLRCSPISGHKSVSWYQQVLGQGPQFIFQYYEKEERGRGNFPDRFSARQFPNYSSELNVNALLLGDSALYLCASSLSRLADRSYNEQFFGPGTRLTVL.